The clone carrying this T cell receptor beta chain was seen a few times. Its target is not known. V lost 4 bases and J 0 bases, leaving 13 bases between the germline ends. CDR1 and CDR2 (germline): LNHDA, SQIVND (reference sequence). The CDR3 spans 16 residues. This sample is drawn from a study of T-cell memory formation after mild COVID-19. Study-wide results and limits: Clones contracting across day 15 to 85 had a balanced CD4/CD8 profile; later expanding clones leaned CD4+.

Amplification by 5'RACE using constant-segment primers produced TCR alpha and TCR beta cDNA libraries that carried sample barcodes and UMIs. TCRdb processed the 5' RACE reads anew with MiXCR; each CDR3 protein has one entry. The sample holds approximately 100,000 distinct CDR3 sequences; around 10% are singletons and the top ten take about two fifths. The chain recombines TRBV19 with TRBJ2-4; the D gene is possibly TRBD2 (5 bases). This TCR derives from a man aged 18 to 29 who had mild COVID-19 (a few samples of this study predate the infection). Cell type and time point are not known. Material for sequencing was PBMCs or a T cell subset sorted from them (not recorded which). The CDR3 loop reads CASSRPEGIAKNIQYF. CDR3 DNA: TGTGCCAGTAGTAGACCCGAGGGCATAGCCAAAAACATTCAGTACTTC.